The 14 T cell receptor beta chains below were found in one sample sequenced in a study of a mutant IDH1 vaccine in newly diagnosed glioma. Antigen specificity for these receptors is unknown. Profiling relied on immunoSEQ multiplex PCR, and the TCRdb table lists in-frame clones only, not all of them. The data contain just over 80,000 clones, almost 85% of them singletons. The time point denotes: week 23, last vaccination. Topical imiquimod was applied with each vaccine dose, which held 300 ug of mutant IDH1 20-mer peptide. This material consisted of PBMCs, taken from a glioma patient whose treatment included an IDH1 peptide vaccine. The source is a man younger than 40 with glioma. Some clones in this sample may be carry-over from other donors' samples.

This clone was recorded once. The J gene is TRBJ2-7, the V gene TRBV5-6; unclear D gene. This CDR3 region has 12 residues. V was pared by 2 bases and J by 4 bases, with 7 bases between. CDR1 and CDR2 (germline): SGHDT, YYEEEE. The CDR3 region is CASSFGEYEQYF. The DNA for the CDR3 is TGTGCCAGCAGCTTTGGAGAGTACGAGCAGTACTTC.

V usage is TRBV11-1 and J usage is TRBJ2-2; maybe TRBD1 (5 bases). Germline CDR1 SGHAT, CDR2 FQDESV (reference sequence). The CDR3 extends over 16 amino acids. V lost 5 bases, J lost 2 bases, and 15 bases lay in between. CDR3 nucleotides: TGTGCCAGCAGCCATAGGGGTTCTGGAAACACCGGGGAGCTGTTTTTT. It translates to CASSHRGSGNTGELFF.

The V call is TRBV9, the J call TRBJ2-3; perhaps TRBD1 as D (5 bases). V dropped 3 bases and J dropped 0 bases, with 11 bases sitting between them. CDR1 is SGDLS and CDR2 is YYNGEE in the germline V gene. This CDR3 has 15 residues. CDR3 protein: CASSARQFSTDTQYF. The CDR3 nucleotides read TGTGCCAGCAGCGCCCGACAGTTTAGCACAGATACGCAGTATTTT.

In this sample, this clone turned up a few times. The CDR3 sequence: CASSLDRRGLTNEKLFF. Written as DNA, the CDR3 is TGCGCCAGCAGCTTGGACCGTAGGGGGTTAACTAATGAAAAACTGTTTTTT. V and J are TRBV5-1 and TRBJ1-4, with a tentative D call TRBD1 (6 bases). Between the trimmed V and J ends, which lost 0 bases and 1 base, there was a span of 13 bases. Germline assignment: CDR1 SGHRS and CDR2 YFSETQ. The CDR3 has 17 amino acids. The entire variable domain, with the rest obtained from reference TRBV5-1 and TRBJ1-4, is as follows: KAGVTQTPRYLIKTRGQQVTLSCSPISGHRSVSWYQQTPGQGLQFLFEYFSETQRNKGNFPGRFSGRQFSNSRSEMNVSTLELGDSALYLCASSLDRRGLTNEKLFFGSGTQLSVL.

The rearrangement uses TRBV10-3 and TRBJ1-1; D gene uncertain. The CDR3 extends over 11 amino acids. V was clipped by 8 bases and J by 7 bases, with 11 bases between them. Germline assignment: CDR1 ENHRY and CDR2 SYGVKD. CDR3 in amino acids: CAIGSGYEAFF. The DNA of the CDR3 is TGTGCCATCGGTTCCGGATATGAAGCTTTCTTT.

The rearrangement joins TRBV7-6 to TRBJ2-4; possible D gene TRBD2, 5 bases. This CDR3 has 13 residues. Germline V gene lookup returns CDR1 SGHVS and CDR2 FNYEAQ. V was trimmed by 3 bases and J by 7 bases, leaving 10 bases between them. CDR3 DNA sequence: TGTGCCAGCAGCTTTTATGAGGGCAACATTCAGTACTTC. Protein product: CASSFYEGNIQYF.

The V call is TRBV15, the J call TRBJ1-4; D not resolved. Trimming left V 8 bases short and J 3 bases short, with 13 bases between. The CDR3 has 14 amino acids. Per germline, CDR1 LNHNV and CDR2 YYDKDF (reference sequence). The CDR3 loop is CATRRGGSNEKLFF. CDR3 DNA: TGTGCCACCCGACGCGGAGGGTCTAATGAAAAACTGTTTTTT.

The rearrangement joins TRBV25-1 to TRBJ1-2; weak D call: TRBD1 (6 bases). The CDR3 has 13 amino acids. CDR1 is MGHDK, CDR2 SYGVNS, per germline. The germline V and J ends were trimmed by 3 bases and 6 bases, with 11 bases remaining between them. The CDR3 protein is CASSEQGTDGYTF. The CDR3 DNA reads as TGTGCCAGCAGTGAGCAGGGGACGGATGGCTACACCTTC.

CDR3 in DNA: TGTGCCAGCAGTTTACTCATCACAGGGAACACTGAAGCTTTCTTT. As protein: CASSLLITGNTEAFF. The chain is built from TRBV28 and TRBJ1-1, with a weak D call TRBD1 (5 bases). This CDR3 is 15 amino acids long. V lost 2 bases, J lost 1 base, and 11 bases lay in between. CDR1 and CDR2 from the germline V gene are MDHEN and SYDVKM.

The chain employs TRBV27 and TRBJ1-5; 8 bases line up with TRBD1. Germline values: CDR1 MNHEY, CDR2 SMNVEV (reference sequence). Unmatched junction bases numbered 6, after V lost 5 bases and J lost 3 bases. The CDR3 loop spans 15 amino acids. In DNA, the CDR3 is TGTGCCAGCAGTGTCCGACAGGGGCCCAATCAGCCCCAGCATTTT. This codes for CASSVRQGPNQPQHF.

This clone was seen a few times. V is TRBV9 and J is TRBJ1-2; D is ambiguous. Between the trimmed V and J ends, which lost 0 bases and 5 bases, there was a span of 8 bases. Germline V gene lookup returns CDR1 SGDLS and CDR2 YYNGEE. The CDR3 runs 13 residues. The CDR3 sequence: CASSVEERYGYTF. CDR3 DNA sequence: TGTGCCAGCAGCGTAGAAGAGAGATATGGCTACACCTTC.

The chain carries TRBV5-6 and TRBJ2-3; tentative D call: TRBD2 (6 bases). The CDR3 is 15 residues long. Germline V gene data show CDR1 as SGHDT and CDR2 as YYEEEE. Trimming stripped 5 bases from V and 1 base from J, with 14 bases between. CDR3 bases: TGTGCCAGCAGTCGGGGGTTGGGCGGCACAGATACGCAGTATTTT. It codes for CASSRGLGGTDTQYF.

This sequence joins TRBV7-2 and TRBJ1-2; D is uncertain. V was shortened by 5 bases and J by 4 bases, with 11 bases between the two germline ends. The V gene's germline CDR1 is SGHTA and CDR2 FQGNSA. There are 13 residues in the CDR3. The CDR3 coding sequence is TGTGCCAGCAGCGCGGGGAGGGCCTATGGCTACACCTTC. Residues: CASSAGRAYGYTF. Full variable domain (missing parts from reference TRBV7-2 and TRBJ1-2): GAGVSQSPSNKVTEKGKDVELRCDPISGHTALYWYRQSLGQGLEFLIYFQGNSAPDKSGLPSDRFSAERTGGSVSTLTIQRTQQEDSAVYLCASSAGRAYGYTFGSGTRLTVV.

The chain is built from TRBV2 and TRBJ1-5, with 7 bases that match TRBD1. The CDR3 contains 13 residues. Per the germline V gene, CDR1 is SNHLY and CDR2 is FYNNEI. J lost 5 bases, V lost 11 bases, and 9 bases had no gene match. Written as DNA, the CDR3 is TGTGCCGGTTCTACAGGGGAGGATCAGCCCCAGCATTTT. Translating gives CAGSTGEDQPQHF.